A single sample gave rise to the 27 T cell receptor beta chains below, sequenced in a study of beta chain features in type 1 diabetes. What was sequenced were expressed TCRB transcripts, since all of the isolated RNA had been reverse transcribed. Some clones are missing from TCRdb's copy, which holds only in-frame ones; the method was immunoSEQ multiplex PCR. The table lists over 700,000 clones, about a sixth of them singletons. Sequencing used naive CD4+ T cells from blood. The receptors were sampled from a young woman in good health.

This clone came up a few times. The rearrangement links TRBV7-2 to TRBJ1-2; perhaps TRBD1 as D (6 bases). The germline V and J ends were trimmed by 4 bases and 7 bases, with 19 bases remaining between them. The CDR3 spans 15 residues. Per germline, CDR1 SGHTA and CDR2 FQGNSA. Here the CDR3 DNA reads TGTGCCAGCAGCTCCGACCTTGGGGGGCGAGGTGGCTACACCTTC. Its protein product is CASSSDLGGRGGYTF. The full variable domain, rest sourced from reference TRBV7-2 and TRBJ1-2, is GAGVSQSPSNKVTEKGKDVELRCDPISGHTALYWYRQSLGQGLEFLIYFQGNSAPDKSGLPSDRFSAERTGGSVSTLTIQRTQQEDSAVYLCASSSDLGGRGGYTFGSGTRLTVV.

The chain employs TRBV7-2 and TRBJ2-2; maybe TRBD1 (6 bases). The V and J ends lost 5 bases and 3 bases respectively, with 10 bases between them. CDR3 length equals 14 residues. Germline CDR1 reads SGHTA; CDR2 reads FQGNSA. CDR3 amino acids: CASSPRGYTGELFF. CDR3 DNA sequence: TGTGCCAGCAGCCCCAGGGGCTACACCGGGGAGCTGTTTTTT.

Concerning this clone: Other DNA sequences in the sample encode the same CDR3. This chain connects TRBV2 to TRBJ1-5; D is perhaps TRBD1 (5 bases). Trimming pared 4 bases from V and 5 bases from J, leaving 9 bases between. This CDR3 is built from 13 residues. Germline assignment: CDR1 SNHLY and CDR2 FYNNEI. CDR3 protein: CASSVQGDQPQHF. CDR3 DNA: TGTGCCAGCAGTGTGCAGGGTGATCAGCCCCAGCATTTT.

The sample holds a few counts of this clone. The CDR3 loop is CASSLDGWNQPQHF. In nucleotides, the CDR3 is TGCGCCAGCAGCTTGGATGGGTGGAATCAGCCCCAGCATTTT. The J gene is TRBJ1-5, the V gene TRBV5-1; D call uncertain. This CDR3 has 14 amino acids. Germline values: CDR1 SGHRS, CDR2 YFSETQ. With 0 bases removed from V and 4 bases from J, the gap between germline ends came to 8 bases.

This clone has only a few counts. The V and J genes are TRBV5-6 and TRBJ2-2, with D uncertain. Germline V lookup: CDR1 SGHDT, CDR2 YYEEEE. CDR3 size: 14 residues. The germline V and J ends were trimmed by 2 bases and 3 bases, with 8 bases remaining between them. The CDR3 sequence: CASSFSPDTGELFF. The CDR3 region has the DNA TGTGCCAGCAGCTTTTCCCCAGACACCGGGGAGCTGTTTTTT.

The chain is built from TRBV7-8 and TRBJ2-2; the match to TRBD2 covers 10 bases. The germline CDR1 and CDR2 sequences are SGHVS and FQNEAQ. V lost 3 bases to trimming and J lost 2 bases; unmatched junction nucleotides: 6. This CDR3 spans 17 amino acids. The CDR3, as DNA: TGTGCCAGCAGCTTCAGGCTAGCGGGAGCAAACACCGGGGAGCTGTTTTTT. Translated: CASSFRLAGANTGELFF. Looking up the rest from reference TRBV7-8 and TRBJ2-2 gives the full variable domain: GAGVSQSPRYKVAKRGQDVALRCDPISGHVSLFWYQQALGQGPEFLTYFQNEAQLDKSGLPSDRFFAERPEGSVSTLKIQRTQQEDSAVYLCASSFRLAGANTGELFFGEGSRLTVL.

This clone has only a few counts. The V gene is TRBV12-5, the J gene TRBJ2-5, with TRBD1 identical over 12 bases. The V segment lost 4 bases and the J segment 13 bases; nucleotides outside the gene matches: 10. From germline, CDR1 is LGHNT and CDR2 FRNRAP. The CDR3 has 14 residues. The CDR3 region is CASGSGQGASGPYF. For the CDR3, the DNA is TGTGCTAGTGGTTCGGGACAGGGGGCTTCCGGTCCGTACTTC.

Concerning this clone: Sequence at one end of the junction differs from germline and may be a read error. The chain has TRBV7-9 and TRBJ1-4; D is unresolved. The CDR3 contains 14 residues. CDR1 is SEHNR, CDR2 FQNEAQ, per germline (reference sequence). The CDR3 DNA follows: TGCGCCAGCAGCCACTACGGGCCCCATGAAAAACTGTTTTTT. It encodes CASSHYGPHEKLFF.

This clone occurred a few times. The J gene is TRBJ2-6, the V gene TRBV15, with 10 bases that match TRBD1. The J segment lost 3 bases and the V segment lost 3 bases, leaving 2 bases of the junction unmatched. Germline CDR1 LNHNV, CDR2 YYDKDF (reference sequence). The CDR3 has 16 residues. The CDR3 reads CATSRGQGYGANVLTF. In DNA, the CDR3 is TGTGCCACCAGCAGGGGACAGGGGTATGGGGCCAACGTCCTGACTTTC.

This clone was counted between two and nine times. This chain connects TRBV18 to TRBJ1-1, with D possibly TRBD1 on 5 matching bases. Germline values: CDR1 KGHSH, CDR2 LQKENI. Trimming removed 5 bases at V and 0 bases at J, with 7 bases between. The CDR3 loop spans 13 amino acids. The DNA for the CDR3 is TGTGCCAGCTCAACGACAGTGAACACTGAAGCTTTCTTT. As protein: CASSTTVNTEAFF. The full variable domain, completed using reference TRBV18 and TRBJ1-1, is NAGVMQNPRHLVRRRGQEARLRCSPMKGHSHVYWYRQLPEEGLKFMVYLQKENIIDESGMPKERFSAEFPKEGPSILRIQQVVRGDSAAYFCASSTTVNTEAFFGQGTRLTVV.

This clone was detected once. This sequence joins TRBV2 and TRBJ1-2, with D possibly matching TRBD1 (6 bases). The CDR3 runs 13 residues. From germline, CDR1 is SNHLY and CDR2 FYNNEI. Trimming took 5 bases from V and 8 from J, leaving 15 bases between them. In nucleotides, the CDR3 is TGTGCCAGCAGTCGTTCAGGGGTCGGAGGCTACACCTTC. Its protein product is CASSRSGVGGYTF.

The chain recombines TRBV10-1 with TRBJ2-5; D assignment may be TRBD1 or TRBD2 (5 bases each). V was trimmed by 3 bases and J by 5 bases, leaving 13 bases between them. This CDR3 has 14 residues. The germline V gene has CDR1 WNHNN and CDR2 SYGVQD (reference sequence). CDR3: CASSEGSGPETQYF. In DNA, the CDR3 is TGCGCCAGCAGTGAAGGGTCGGGACCGGAGACCCAGTACTTC.

CDR3 in amino acids: CASSQEGQIQFPYGGYTF. CDR3 coding DNA: TGCGCCAGCAGCCAAGAAGGACAAATACAATTCCCTTATGGAGGCTACACCTTC. V is TRBV4-3 and J is TRBJ1-2; D is possibly TRBD1 (5 bases). CDR3 size: 18 residues. Trimming removed 0 bases from V and 8 bases from J, with 25 bases in between. The germline gives CDR1 LGHNA, CDR2 YSLEER.

This clone was found once. The gene calls are TRBV28 and TRBJ2-3, with 11 bases aligning to TRBD2. The CDR3 length is 17 residues. Losses at the gene ends were 4 bases for V and 2 bases for J; bases not matched to a gene: 8. Germline values: CDR1 MDHEN, CDR2 SYDVKM. The CDR3 sequence: CASSSLSGLADTDTQYF. The CDR3 DNA reads TGTGCCAGCAGTTCCCTCTCGGGACTAGCGGACACAGATACGCAGTATTTT.

The V gene is TRBV4-1, the J gene TRBJ2-7; D assignment may be TRBD1 or TRBD2 (5 bases each). Trimming cost V 6 bases and J 0 bases, with 18 bases left between them. This CDR3 has 16 residues. Germline-derived CDR1 and CDR2 are MGHRA and YSYEKL. The CDR3: CASRPVGARNSYEQYF. The CDR3 nucleotides are TGCGCCAGCAGACCGGTCGGGGCAAGAAACTCCTACGAGCAGTACTTC.

Note on this clone: Different DNA sequences within this sample yield the same CDR3. The chain is built from TRBV9 and TRBJ2-1; 8 bases map to TRBD2. The CDR3 loop spans 15 amino acids. Germline V gene lookup returns CDR1 SGDLS and CDR2 YYNGEE. With 5 bases clipped from V and 0 bases from J, the junction kept 4 bases outside the gene matches. The DNA for the CDR3 is TGTGCCAGCAGTGGGAGCGGGAGCTCCTACAATGAGCAGTTCTTC. This gives the protein CASSGSGSSYNEQFF.

V gene TRBV7-9 combines with J gene TRBJ1-3; D gene ambiguous. CDR3 length: 15 amino acids. Germline V gives CDR1 SEHNR, CDR2 FQNEAQ (reference sequence). Trimming pared 3 bases from V and 0 bases from J, leaving 9 bases between. The CDR3 DNA is TGTGCCAGCAGCTTGAGGGAGAGCTCTGGAAACACCATATATTTT. Translated, it gives CASSLRESSGNTIYF.

This clone was seen only once. The chain combines TRBV9 with TRBJ2-7; 9 nucleotides agree with TRBD1. The V gene end was trimmed by 0 bases and the J gene end by 4 bases; junction bases not matched to a gene: 11. Germline V gene sequence: CDR1 SGDLS, CDR2 YYNGEE. There are 17 residues in the CDR3. This CDR3 reads CASSVGGRGQGQYEQYF. As DNA, the CDR3 is TGTGCCAGCAGCGTAGGGGGTCGGGGACAGGGTCAATACGAGCAGTACTTC.

The genes are TRBV5-1 and TRBJ2-2, with 10 bases fitting TRBD2. Germline CDR1 SGHRS, CDR2 YFSETQ. J was trimmed by 4 bases and V by 7 bases; bases with no gene match: 10. The CDR3 loop spans 16 amino acids. CDR3 protein: CASQTLAGAGTGELFF. For the CDR3, the DNA is TGCGCCAGCCAGACTCTAGCGGGAGCGGGCACCGGGGAGCTGTTTTTT.

This clone was recorded a few times. The chain combines TRBV5-1 with TRBJ1-1; D ambiguous. The V end lost 5 bases, the J end lost 1 base, and 12 bases lay between the germline ends. The CDR3 has 14 amino acids. The V gene's germline CDR1 is SGHRS and CDR2 YFSETQ. CDR3 sequence (DNA): TGCGCCAGCAGTTTACAGCTAGAGAACACTGAAGCTTTCTTT. Protein sequence: CASSLQLENTEAFF.

This clone was counted between two and nine times. The same CDR3 is also encoded by other DNA sequences in this sample. This rearrangement joins TRBV29-1 to TRBJ2-3; 8 nucleotides agree with TRBD1. V shed 4 bases, J shed 6 bases, and the junction held 3 bases outside the gene matches. CDR1 and CDR2 from the germline V gene are SQVTM and ANQGSEA. CDR3 length: 12 residues. This CDR3 is CSVARGLDTQYF. The CDR3 bases are TGCAGCGTTGCCAGGGGGCTCGATACGCAGTATTTT.

This clone appeared a few times. DNA of the CDR3: TGCGCCAGTTCAAGTGGGTCCTACAATGAGCAGTTCTTC. Amino acids: CASSSGSYNEQFF. This chain links TRBV5-1 with TRBJ2-1; D unresolved. Germline V gives CDR1 SGHRS, CDR2 YFSETQ. The CDR3 runs 13 residues. Between the trimmed V and J ends, which lost 8 bases and 1 base, there was a span of 10 bases.

The sample holds a few counts of this clone. The V and J genes are TRBV10-3 and TRBJ2-1; TRBD2 matches at 11 bases. This CDR3 contains 17 residues. Trimming removed 4 bases from V and 8 bases from J; junction bases left unmatched: 13. Germline CDR1 reads ENHRY; CDR2 reads SYGVKD. The CDR3 DNA is TGTGCCATCAGTGTAGTAGCGGGAGGGCCTATTTCCGATGAGCAGTTCTTC. It codes for CAISVVAGGPISDEQFF.

Only a few counts were recorded for this clone. The chain is built from TRBV27 and TRBJ2-2, with D possibly TRBD2 on 6 matching bases. The CDR3 has 15 amino acids. Germline loops: CDR1 MNHEY, CDR2 SMNVEV (reference sequence). V lost 4 bases and J 0 bases, leaving 9 bases between the germline ends. The CDR3 coding sequence is TGTGCCAGCAGTTCCGCGGGACCGAACACCGGGGAGCTGTTTTTT. Its translation is CASSSAGPNTGELFF.

This clone was picked up a small number of times. The sample carries other DNA sequences with the same CDR3. The chain couples TRBV7-2 to TRBJ2-5; the D is unclear. The V gene's germline CDR1 is SGHTA and CDR2 FQGNSA. The CDR3 spans 12 residues. Trimming took off 5 bases at V and 5 bases at J, with 9 bases between the two ends. This CDR3 reads CASSLDRETQYF. CDR3 in DNA: TGTGCCAGCAGCCTCGATCGGGAGACCCAGTACTTC.

There are a few counts of this clone. The chain links TRBV4-1 to TRBJ1-4, with D possibly matching TRBD1 (6 bases). Germline CDR1 MGHRA, CDR2 YSYEKL. V was trimmed by 1 base and J by 10 bases, leaving 13 bases between them. The CDR3 covers 14 residues. The DNA of the CDR3 is TGCGCCAGCAGCCAAGTCGGGGGCGTAGGAAAACTGTTTTTT. Its translation is CASSQVGGVGKLFF.

This clone was seen a few times. The V and J genes are TRBV7-2 and TRBJ1-2; D ambiguous. The length of the CDR3 is 12 residues. Germline CDR1 reads SGHTA; CDR2 reads FQGNSA. Trimming cost V 4 bases and J 7 bases, with 10 bases left between them. The CDR3 bases are TGTGCCAGCAGCTCAACGGTGGTTGGCTACACCTTC. Translated, it gives CASSSTVVGYTF.